This TCR beta chain was profiled in a study of OX40 agonist ivuxolimab in advanced cancers. Background on the study: Mean age 60 years, range roughly 20 to 85; 82.7% male. Study findings and constraints: Also showing low normalized T-cell clonal expansion were some of the nonresponders.

Measured with immunoSEQ multiplex PCR; TCRdb has only the in-frame clones, and not every one. The sample yields roughly 7,700 clones, 79% seen once. V was cut by 4 bases and J by 6 bases, with 13 bases left in between. The germline CDR1 and CDR2 sequences are SGHNT and YYREEE (reference sequence). CDR3 size: 13 residues. Autoimmune disease history or systemic immunosuppression was exclusionary. In the case of this clone: The target antigen is unknown.

This sequence was found in an adult with an advanced solid tumor such as melanoma, head and neck, liver or kidney cancer. Sample: CD4+ or CD8+ T cells sorted from blood, taken in a trial of the OX40 agonist ivuxolimab. The rearrangement joins TRBV5-4 to TRBJ1-1; tentative D call: TRBD1 (6 bases). The chain's CDR3 is CASSTGNFPEAFF. For the CDR3, the DNA is TGTGCCAGCAGCACAGGGAATTTTCCTGAAGCTTTCTTT.